The rows below give T cell receptor beta chains drawn from one sample of a study of early stage breast cancer tumors. Profiled with immunoSEQ multiplex PCR; TCRdb holds only in-frame clones, not every one. Among under 13,000 clones listed, 75% to 85% were seen once. Sequenced material: breast tumor tissue. These receptors came from a person between 70 and 80 years old with breast cancer. Both conserved end residues are part of each CDR3. Fields, in order: V gene, clone size, D gene, CDR3 length, J gene, CDR3 protein, CDR3 DNA. The D gene is left open where the match is weak. For some rows the clone size is stated as once, few or many, or as a class when expanded; others skip it.

v_gene: TRBV4-1; abundance: NA; d_gene: NA; len: 15; j_gene: TRBJ2-7; CDR3aa: CASSQAPSANYEQYF; CDR3nt: TGCGCCAGCAGCCAAGCTCCTAGCGCGAACTACGAGCAGTACTTC
v_gene: TRBV21-1; abundance: NA; d_gene: NA; len: 14; j_gene: TRBJ1-1; CDR3aa: CASSSPQMNTEAFF; CDR3nt: TGTGCCAGCAGTTCCCCTCAGATGAACACTGAAGCTTTCTTT
v_gene: TRBV6-1; abundance: NA; d_gene: TRBD2; len: 15; j_gene: TRBJ2-3; CDR3aa: CASRRLAGFTDTQYF; CDR3nt: TGTGCCAGCAGACGACTAGCGGGGTTCACAGATACGCAGTATTTT
v_gene: TRBV10-2; abundance: NA; d_gene: NA; len: 13; j_gene: TRBJ1-2; CDR3aa: CASSDPGRGGYTF; CDR3nt: TGCGCCAGCAGTGACCCAGGGCGAGGTGGCTACACCTTC
v_gene: TRBV4-1; abundance: NA; d_gene: NA; len: 14; j_gene: TRBJ1-2; CDR3aa: CASSQAGQIYGYTF; CDR3nt: TGCGCCAGCAGCCAAGCAGGACAGATCTATGGCTACACCTTC
v_gene: TRBV2; abundance: few; d_gene: NA; len: 10; j_gene: TRBJ1-2; CDR3aa: CASSEPGYTF; CDR3nt: TGTGCCAGCAGTGAACCGGGCTACACCTTC
v_gene: TRBV6-5; abundance: few; d_gene: NA; len: 15; j_gene: TRBJ2-7; CDR3aa: CASSTGIYSGYEQYF; CDR3nt: TGTGCCAGCAGTACGGGGATTTACAGTGGCTACGAGCAGTACTTC
v_gene: TRBV10-3; abundance: NA; d_gene: NA; len: 16; j_gene: TRBJ1-1; CDR3aa: CATGGGAGVMNTEAFF; CDR3nt: TGTGCCACTGGGGGTGGGGCAGGGGTTATGAACACTGAAGCTTTCTTT
v_gene: TRBV2; abundance: NA; d_gene: TRBD2; len: 13; j_gene: TRBJ2-7; CDR3aa: CASSFGLAAEQYF; CDR3nt: TGTGCCAGCAGCTTCGGGCTAGCGGCCGAGCAGTACTTC
v_gene: TRBV20-1; abundance: few; d_gene: NA; len: 11; j_gene: TRBJ1-2; CDR3aa: CSARVVRGYTF; CDR3nt: TGCAGTGCTAGAGTCGTCCGTGGCTACACCTTC
v_gene: TRBV2; abundance: NA; d_gene: TRBD1; len: 13; j_gene: TRBJ1-4; CDR3aa: CASRQGALEKLFF; CDR3nt: TGTGCCAGTCGACAGGGGGCTTTGGAAAAACTGTTTTTT
v_gene: TRBV27; abundance: NA; d_gene: NA; len: 16; j_gene: TRBJ1-5; CDR3aa: CASSLYGGVSNQPQHF; CDR3nt: TGTGCCAGCAGTTTATACGGGGGGGTGAGCAATCAGCCCCAGCATTTT
v_gene: TRBV19; abundance: NA; d_gene: NA; len: 15; j_gene: TRBJ1-1; CDR3aa: CASSIVGRGNTEAFF; CDR3nt: TGTGCCAGTAGTATAGTCGGCAGGGGGAACACTGAAGCTTTCTTT
v_gene: TRBV19; abundance: NA; d_gene: TRBD2; len: 13; j_gene: TRBJ2-1; CDR3aa: CASTSGPYNEQFF; CDR3nt: TGTGCCAGTACTAGCGGACCCTACAATGAGCAGTTCTTC
v_gene: TRBV10-2; abundance: NA; d_gene: TRBD2; len: 14; j_gene: TRBJ2-2; CDR3aa: CASIGTSGAGELFF; CDR3nt: TGCGCCAGCATTGGGACTAGTGGGGCCGGGGAGCTGTTTTTT
v_gene: TRBV7-9; abundance: NA; d_gene: NA; len: 15; j_gene: TRBJ1-5; CDR3aa: CASSPLGGSTQPQHF; CDR3nt: TGTGCCAGCAGCCCTCTGGGGGGTTCGACTCAGCCCCAGCATTTT
v_gene: TRBV6-6; abundance: NA; d_gene: TRBD1; len: 16; j_gene: TRBJ1-4; CDR3aa: CASSYSAQGGNEKLFF; CDR3nt: TGTGCCAGCAGTTACTCGGCACAGGGGGGGAATGAAAAACTGTTTTTT
v_gene: TRBV11-2; abundance: once; d_gene: TRBD1; len: 16; j_gene: TRBJ2-5; CDR3aa: CASSWYGQGARETQYF; CDR3nt: TGTGCCAGCAGCTGGTACGGACAGGGGGCGAGGGAGACCCAGTACTTC
v_gene: TRBV4-1; abundance: NA; d_gene: NA; len: 18; j_gene: TRBJ1-1; CDR3aa: CASSPLPGRGRANTEAFF; CDR3nt: TGCGCCAGCAGCCCCCTCCCCGGGAGGGGTCGGGCGAACACTGAAGCTTTCTTT
v_gene: TRBV14; abundance: NA; d_gene: NA; len: 14; j_gene: TRBJ1-4; CDR3aa: CASSQDLISEKLFF; CDR3nt: TGTGCCAGCAGCCAAGATTTAATATCTGAAAAACTGTTTTTT
v_gene: TRBV5-4; abundance: NA; d_gene: NA; len: 13; j_gene: TRBJ1-1; CDR3aa: CASRLGGATEAFF; CDR3nt: TGTGCCAGCAGGCTGGGGGGGGCCACTGAAGCTTTCTTT
v_gene: TRBV7-8; abundance: NA; d_gene: TRBD1; len: 15; j_gene: TRBJ1-1; CDR3aa: CASSLEGGQGAEAFF; CDR3nt: TGTGCCAGCAGCTTAGAGGGGGGACAGGGCGCTGAAGCTTTCTTT
v_gene: TRBV5-5; abundance: few; d_gene: NA; len: 15; j_gene: TRBJ2-1; CDR3aa: CASSSTGTQYNEQFF; CDR3nt: TGTGCCAGCAGTTCCACCGGGACACAATACAATGAGCAGTTCTTC
v_gene: TRBV19; abundance: NA; d_gene: NA; len: 12; j_gene: TRBJ2-2; CDR3aa: CASSRTAGELFF; CDR3nt: TGTGCCAGTAGTAGGACTGCCGGGGAGCTGTTTTTT
v_gene: TRBV28; abundance: NA; d_gene: TRBD1; len: 12; j_gene: TRBJ1-1; CDR3aa: CASSFGQGAAFF; CDR3nt: TGTGCCAGCAGTTTCGGACAGGGGGCGGCTTTCTTT